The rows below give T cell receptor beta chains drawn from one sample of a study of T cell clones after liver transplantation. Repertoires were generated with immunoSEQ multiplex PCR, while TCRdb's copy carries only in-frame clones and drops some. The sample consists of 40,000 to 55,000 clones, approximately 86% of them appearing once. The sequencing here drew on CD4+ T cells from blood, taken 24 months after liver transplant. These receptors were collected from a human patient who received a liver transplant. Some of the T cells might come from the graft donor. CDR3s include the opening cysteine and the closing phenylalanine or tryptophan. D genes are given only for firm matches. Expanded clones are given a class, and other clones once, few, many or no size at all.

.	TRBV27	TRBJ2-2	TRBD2	CASSPRTRGTGELFF	TGTGCCAGCAGTCCCCGGACTAGAGGCACCGGGGAGCTGTTTTTT
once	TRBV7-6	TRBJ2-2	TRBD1	CASSPTGITGELFF	TGTGCCAGCAGTCCGACAGGGATTACCGGGGAGCTGTTTTTT
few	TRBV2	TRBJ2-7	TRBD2	CASSERTAPGTSGRVSEQYF	TGTGCCAGCAGTGAAAGGACAGCCCCCGGGACTAGCGGGAGAGTATCCGAGCAGTACTTC
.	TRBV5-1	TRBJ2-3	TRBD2	CASSLVPSGDTDTQYF	TGCGCCAGCAGCTTGGTTCCCAGCGGGGACACAGATACGCAGTATTTT
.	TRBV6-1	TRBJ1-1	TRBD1	CASNGQGIYTEAFF	TGTGCCAGCAACGGACAGGGAATTTACACTGAAGCTTTCTTT
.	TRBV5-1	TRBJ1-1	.	CASSLVGQGINTEAFF	TGCGCCAGCAGCTTGGTAGGGCAGGGAATAAACACTGAAGCTTTCTTT
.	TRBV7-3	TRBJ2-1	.	CASSPQGTYNEQFF	TGTGCCAGCAGCCCTCAGGGTACCTACAATGAGCAGTTCTTC
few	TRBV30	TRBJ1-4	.	CAWTGTLVGEKLFF	TGTGCCTGGACTGGGACGCTAGTCGGTGAAAAACTGTTTTTT
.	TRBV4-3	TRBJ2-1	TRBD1	CASSQDWGSTGGFF	TGCGCCAGCAGCCAAGATTGGGGGTCGACAGGGGGTTTCTTC
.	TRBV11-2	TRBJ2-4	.	CASSLVMGVVNIQYF	TGTGCCAGCAGCTTAGTTATGGGGGTGGTGAACATTCAGTACTTC
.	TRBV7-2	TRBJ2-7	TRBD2	CASSLSGRTSGGLTYEQYF	TGTGCCAGCAGCTTAAGTGGACGGACTAGCGGGGGGCTAACCTACGAGCAGTACTTC
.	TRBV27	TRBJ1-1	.	CASSFGTEAFF	TGTGCCAGCAGTTTCGGGACTGAAGCTTTCTTT
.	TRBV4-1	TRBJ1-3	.	CASSQGRNAGNTIYF	TGCGCCAGCAGCCAAGGTCGGAACGCTGGAAACACCATATATTTT
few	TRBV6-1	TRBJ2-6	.	CASKKGSGANVLTF	TGTGCCAGCAAGAAGGGATCGGGGGCCAACGTCCTGACTTTC
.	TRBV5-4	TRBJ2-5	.	CASSLAGSQETQYF	TGTGCCAGCAGCCTGGCGGGCAGCCAAGAGACCCAGTACTTC
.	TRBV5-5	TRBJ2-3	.	CASSLDGGVTDTQYF	TGTGCCAGCAGCTTGGATGGAGGGGTGACAGATACGCAGTATTTT
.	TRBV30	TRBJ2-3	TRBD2	CAWSVPGAGATDTQYF	TGTGCCTGGAGTGTCCCCGGAGCGGGAGCCACAGATACGCAGTATTTT
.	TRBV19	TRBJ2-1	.	CASSISTGVYNEQFF	TGTGCCAGTAGTATTTCGACAGGCGTTTACAATGAGCAGTTCTTC
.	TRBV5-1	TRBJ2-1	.	CASSFRQLSEQFF	TGCGCCAGCAGCTTCAGACAGTTGAGTGAGCAGTTCTTC
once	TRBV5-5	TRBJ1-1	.	CASSLFFGDGVNTEAFF	TGTGCCAGCAGCTTGTTCTTTGGGGATGGAGTGAACACTGAAGCTTTCTTT
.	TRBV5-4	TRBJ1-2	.	CASSLPGPNYGYTF	TGTGCCAGCAGCTTGCCGGGGCCTAACTATGGCTACACCTTC
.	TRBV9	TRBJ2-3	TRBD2	CASSVEAAGGPGDTQYF	TGTGCCAGCAGCGTAGAAGCTGCGGGAGGGCCAGGAGATACGCAGTATTTT
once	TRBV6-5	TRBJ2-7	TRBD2	CASSYFSGRRDEQYF	TGTGCCAGCAGTTACTTTAGCGGGAGAAGGGACGAGCAGTACTTC
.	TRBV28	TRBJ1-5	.	CASSSLEGNQPQHF	TGTGCCAGCAGTTCCTTGGAAGGCAATCAGCCCCAGCATTTT
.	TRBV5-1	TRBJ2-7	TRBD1	CASSLSQGETTRQYF	TGCGCCAGCAGCTTGTCACAGGGGGAAACTACGAGGCAGTACTTC
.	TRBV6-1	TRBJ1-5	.	CASSEQTNSNQPQHF	TGTGCCAGCAGTGAACAGACAAATAGCAATCAGCCCCAGCATTTT
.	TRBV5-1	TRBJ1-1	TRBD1	CASSSSEGTGGWATEAFF	TGCGCCAGCAGCTCGTCCGAAGGGACAGGGGGCTGGGCCACTGAAGCTTTCTTT
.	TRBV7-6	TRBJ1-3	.	CASSNPGRGNTIYF	TGTGCCAGTAGTAATCCAGGGCGTGGAAACACCATATATTTT
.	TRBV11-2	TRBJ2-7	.	CASSLIQGKGPYEQYF	TGTGCCAGCAGCTTAATACAGGGAAAGGGCCCCTACGAGCAGTACTTC
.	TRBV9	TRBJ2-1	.	CASSPPGGAFSEQFF	TGTGCCAGCAGCCCCCCTGGGGGGGCCTTTAGTGAGCAGTTCTTC
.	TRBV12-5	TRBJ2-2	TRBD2	CASGLVRRTSGYQPLHTGELFF	TGTGCTAGTGGTTTGGTACGAAGGACTAGCGGATACCAGCCCCTTCACACCGGGGAGCTGTTTTTT
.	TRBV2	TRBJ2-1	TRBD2	CASRGLANEQFF	TGTGCCAGCAGAGGACTAGCAAATGAGCAGTTCTTC
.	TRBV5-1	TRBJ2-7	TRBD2	CASSLNSGRAYEQYF	TGCGCCAGCAGCTTGAATAGCGGGAGGGCTTACGAGCAGTACTTC
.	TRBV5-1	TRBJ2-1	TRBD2	CASSPAGGNEQFF	TGCGCCAGCAGCCCCGCGGGGGGTAATGAGCAGTTCTTC
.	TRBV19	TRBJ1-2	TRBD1	CASSIEHAGGASYGYTF	TGTGCCAGTAGTATAGAACACGCAGGGGGCGCGAGCTATGGCTACACCTTC
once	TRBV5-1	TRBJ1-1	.	CASSRDTEFMNTEAFF	TGCGCCAGCAGCAGGGACACAGAGTTCATGAACACTGAAGCTTTCTTT
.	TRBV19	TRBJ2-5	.	CASSFRQLGEETQYF	TGTGCCAGTAGTTTTAGGCAGCTAGGGGAGGAGACCCAGTACTTC
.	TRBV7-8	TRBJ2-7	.	CASSLAPLATTKYF	TGTGCCAGCAGCTTAGCGCCGCTTGCAACCACCAAGTACTTC
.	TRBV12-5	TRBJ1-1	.	CASGLRGNTEAFF	TGTGCTAGTGGTTTGAGGGGGAACACTGAAGCTTTCTTT
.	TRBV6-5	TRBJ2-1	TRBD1	CASSADRDHEQFF	TGTGCCAGCAGTGCGGACAGGGACCATGAGCAGTTCTTC
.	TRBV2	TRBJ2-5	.	CAIGRARGQETQYF	TGTGCCATAGGAAGGGCTAGGGGGCAAGAGACCCAGTACTTC
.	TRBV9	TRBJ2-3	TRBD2	CASSVSIAGEPTSTDTQYF	TGTGCCAGCAGCGTGAGCATAGCGGGGGAACCTACTAGCACAGATACGCAGTATTTT
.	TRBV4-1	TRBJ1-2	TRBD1	CASSQEDRDRYGYTF	TGCGCCAGCAGCCAAGAGGACAGGGACCGATATGGCTACACCTTC
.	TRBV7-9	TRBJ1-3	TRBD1	CASSDLTGQTSGNTIYF	TGTGCCAGCAGCGACCTGACGGGACAGACATCTGGAAACACCATATATTTT
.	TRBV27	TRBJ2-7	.	CASSSPGAVVYEQYF	TGTGCCAGCAGCTCTCCGGGGGCGGTTGTGTACGAGCAGTACTTC
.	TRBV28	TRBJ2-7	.	CASRSRSSYEQYF	TGTGCCAGCAGATCCCGGAGCTCCTACGAGCAGTACTTC
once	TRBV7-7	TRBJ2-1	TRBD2	CASSLFPASSGNNEQFF	TGTGCCAGCAGCTTATTCCCCGCCTCTAGCGGGAACAATGAGCAGTTCTTC
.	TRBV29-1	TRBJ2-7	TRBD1	CSVGGTGIGGSYEQYF	TGCAGCGTGGGCGGGACAGGGATCGGGGGCTCCTACGAGCAGTACTTC